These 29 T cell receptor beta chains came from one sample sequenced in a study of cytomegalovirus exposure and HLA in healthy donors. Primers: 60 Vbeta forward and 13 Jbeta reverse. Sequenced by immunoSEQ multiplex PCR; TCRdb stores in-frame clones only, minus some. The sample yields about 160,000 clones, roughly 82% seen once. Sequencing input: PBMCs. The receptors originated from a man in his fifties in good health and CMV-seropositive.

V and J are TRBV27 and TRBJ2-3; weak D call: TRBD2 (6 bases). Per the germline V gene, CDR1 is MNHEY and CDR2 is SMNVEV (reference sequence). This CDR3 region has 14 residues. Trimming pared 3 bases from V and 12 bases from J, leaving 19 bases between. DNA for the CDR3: TGTGCCAGCAGTTTTTCCGGGCGGGAAAGAGCACAGTATTTT. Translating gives CASSFSGRERAQYF.

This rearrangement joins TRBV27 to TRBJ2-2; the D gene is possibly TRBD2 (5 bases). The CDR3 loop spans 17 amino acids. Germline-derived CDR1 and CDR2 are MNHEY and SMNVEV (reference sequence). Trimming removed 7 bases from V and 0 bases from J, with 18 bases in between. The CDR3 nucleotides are TGTGCCAGCACCTCCCTAGGAGGTACCACGAACACCGGGGAGCTGTTTTTT. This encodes CASTSLGGTTNTGELFF.

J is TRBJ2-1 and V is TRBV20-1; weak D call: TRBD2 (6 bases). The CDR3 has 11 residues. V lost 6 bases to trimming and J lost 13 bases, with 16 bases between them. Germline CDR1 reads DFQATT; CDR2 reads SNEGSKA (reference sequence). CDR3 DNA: TGCAGTGCCGGGGACTTTAAGAGCCAGTTCTTC. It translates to CSAGDFKSQFF.

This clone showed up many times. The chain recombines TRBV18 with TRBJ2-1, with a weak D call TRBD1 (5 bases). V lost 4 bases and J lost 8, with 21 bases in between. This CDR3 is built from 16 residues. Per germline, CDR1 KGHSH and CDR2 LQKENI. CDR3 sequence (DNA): TGTGCCAGCTCACTTCCTCCGACAGCCTCTTTGGATGAGCAGTTCTTC. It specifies CASSLPPTASLDEQFF.

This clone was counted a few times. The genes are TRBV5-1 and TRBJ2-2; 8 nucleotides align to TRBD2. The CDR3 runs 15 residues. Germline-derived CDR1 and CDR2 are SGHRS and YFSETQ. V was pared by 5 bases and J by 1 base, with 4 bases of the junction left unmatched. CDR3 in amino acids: CASRIAGMNTGELFF. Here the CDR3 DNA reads TGCGCCAGCAGGATAGCGGGGATGAACACCGGGGAGCTGTTTTTT.

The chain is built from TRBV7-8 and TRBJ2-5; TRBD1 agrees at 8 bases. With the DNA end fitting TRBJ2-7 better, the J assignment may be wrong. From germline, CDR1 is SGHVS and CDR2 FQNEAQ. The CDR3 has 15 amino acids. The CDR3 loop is CASSLPRQGRTEQYF. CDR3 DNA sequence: TGTGCCAGCAGCTTACCTCGACAGGGGCGAACCGAGCAGTACTTC.

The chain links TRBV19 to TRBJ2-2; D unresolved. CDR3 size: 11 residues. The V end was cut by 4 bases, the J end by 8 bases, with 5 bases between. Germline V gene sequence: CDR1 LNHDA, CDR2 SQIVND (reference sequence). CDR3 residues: CASSTSGELFF. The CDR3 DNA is TGTGCCAGTAGTACGTCGGGGGAGCTGTTTTTT.

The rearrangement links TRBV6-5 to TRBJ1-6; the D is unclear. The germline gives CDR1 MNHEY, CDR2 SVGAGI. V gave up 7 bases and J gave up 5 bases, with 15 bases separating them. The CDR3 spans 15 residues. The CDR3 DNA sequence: TGTGCCAGCACCCAAACCGGGAATCATAATTCACCCCTCCACTTT. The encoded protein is CASTQTGNHNSPLHF.

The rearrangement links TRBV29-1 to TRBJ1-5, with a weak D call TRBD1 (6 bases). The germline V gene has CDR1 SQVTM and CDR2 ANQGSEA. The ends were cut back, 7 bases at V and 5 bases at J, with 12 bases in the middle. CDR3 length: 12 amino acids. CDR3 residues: CSARTADQPQHF. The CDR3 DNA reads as TGCAGCGCTCGGACAGCCGATCAGCCCCAGCATTTT. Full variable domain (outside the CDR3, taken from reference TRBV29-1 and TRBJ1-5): SAVISQKPSRDICQRGTSLTIQCQVDSQVTMMFWYRQQPGQSLTLIATANQGSEATYESGFVIDKFPISRPNLTFSTLTVSNMSPEDSSIYLCSARTADQPQHFGDGTRLSIL.

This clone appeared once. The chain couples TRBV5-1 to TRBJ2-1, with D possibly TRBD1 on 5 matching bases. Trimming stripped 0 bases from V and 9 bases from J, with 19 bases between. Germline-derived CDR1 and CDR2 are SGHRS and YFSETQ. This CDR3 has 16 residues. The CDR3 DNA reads TGCGCCAGCAGCTTGGCCCCGGACACCGCTAGGAGTGAGCAGTTCTTC. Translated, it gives CASSLAPDTARSEQFF.

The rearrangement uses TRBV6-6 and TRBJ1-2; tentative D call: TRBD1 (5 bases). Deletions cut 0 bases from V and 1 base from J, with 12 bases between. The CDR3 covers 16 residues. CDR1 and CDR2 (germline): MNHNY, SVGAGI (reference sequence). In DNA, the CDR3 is TGTGCCAGCAGTTACTCATCCAGGGCCCTTAACTATGGCTACACCTTC. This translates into CASSYSSRALNYGYTF.

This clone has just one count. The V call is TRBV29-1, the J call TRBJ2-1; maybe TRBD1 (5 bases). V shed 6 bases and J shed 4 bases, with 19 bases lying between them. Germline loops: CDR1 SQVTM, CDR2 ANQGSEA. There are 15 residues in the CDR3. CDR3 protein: CSVPKGRGGYNEQFF. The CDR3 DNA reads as TGCAGCGTCCCAAAAGGTAGGGGCGGTTACAATGAGCAGTTCTTC.

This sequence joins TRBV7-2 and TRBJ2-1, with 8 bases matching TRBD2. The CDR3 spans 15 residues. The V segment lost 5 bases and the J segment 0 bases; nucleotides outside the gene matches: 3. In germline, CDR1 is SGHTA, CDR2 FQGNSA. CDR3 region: CASSRLASSYNEQFF. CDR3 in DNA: TGTGCCAGCAGCAGACTAGCGAGCTCCTACAATGAGCAGTTCTTC.

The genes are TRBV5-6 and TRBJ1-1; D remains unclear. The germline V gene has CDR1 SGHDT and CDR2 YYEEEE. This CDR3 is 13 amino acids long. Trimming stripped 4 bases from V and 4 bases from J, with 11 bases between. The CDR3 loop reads CASSTPAGTEAFF. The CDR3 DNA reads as TGTGCCAGCAGCACCCCTGCGGGCACTGAAGCTTTCTTT.

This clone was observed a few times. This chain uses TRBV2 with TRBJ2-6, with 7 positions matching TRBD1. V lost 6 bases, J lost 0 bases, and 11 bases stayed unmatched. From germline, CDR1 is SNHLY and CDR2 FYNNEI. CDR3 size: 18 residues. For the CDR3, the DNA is TGTGCCAGCAGCCCCCGACAGGGAAGCCTCTCTGGGGCCAACGTCCTGACTTTC. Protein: CASSPRQGSLSGANVLTF.

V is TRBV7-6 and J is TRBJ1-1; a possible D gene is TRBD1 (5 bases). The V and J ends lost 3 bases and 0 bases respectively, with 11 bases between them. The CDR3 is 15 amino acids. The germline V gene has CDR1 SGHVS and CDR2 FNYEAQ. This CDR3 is CASSLGRGMNTEAFF. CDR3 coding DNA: TGTGCCAGCAGCTTGGGCCGGGGGATGAACACTGAAGCTTTCTTT. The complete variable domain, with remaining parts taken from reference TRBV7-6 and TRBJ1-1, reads GAGVSQSPRYKVTKRGQDVALRCDPISGHVSLYWYRQALGQGPEFLTYFNYEAQQDKSGLPNDRFSAERPEGSISTLTIQRTEQRDSAMYRCASSLGRGMNTEAFFGQGTRLTVV.

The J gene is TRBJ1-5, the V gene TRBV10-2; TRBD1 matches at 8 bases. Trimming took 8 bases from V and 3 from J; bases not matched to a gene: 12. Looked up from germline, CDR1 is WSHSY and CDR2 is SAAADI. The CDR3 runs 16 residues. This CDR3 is CASWDRGTGYNQPQHF. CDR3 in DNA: TGCGCCAGCTGGGACCGAGGGACAGGTTACAATCAGCCCCAGCATTTT.

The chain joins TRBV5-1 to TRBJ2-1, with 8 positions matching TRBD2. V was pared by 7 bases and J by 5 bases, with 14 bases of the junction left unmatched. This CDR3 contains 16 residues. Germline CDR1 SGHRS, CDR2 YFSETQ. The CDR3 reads CASYHFGSGGHNEQFF. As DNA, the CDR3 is TGCGCCAGCTACCATTTCGGGAGCGGGGGTCACAATGAGCAGTTCTTC.

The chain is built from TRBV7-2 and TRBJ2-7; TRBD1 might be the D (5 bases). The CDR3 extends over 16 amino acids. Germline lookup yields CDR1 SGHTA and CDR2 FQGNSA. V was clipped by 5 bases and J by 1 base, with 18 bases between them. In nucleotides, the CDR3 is TGTGCCAGCAGCGCCAGACAGACCCCTCGATCCTACGAGCAGTACTTC. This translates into CASSARQTPRSYEQYF.

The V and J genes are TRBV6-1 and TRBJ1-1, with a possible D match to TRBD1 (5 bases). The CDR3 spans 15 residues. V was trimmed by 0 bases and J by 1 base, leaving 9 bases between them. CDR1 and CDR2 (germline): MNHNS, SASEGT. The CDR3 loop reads CASSEATGGNTEAFF. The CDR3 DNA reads TGTGCCAGCAGTGAAGCTACAGGTGGGAACACTGAAGCTTTCTTT.

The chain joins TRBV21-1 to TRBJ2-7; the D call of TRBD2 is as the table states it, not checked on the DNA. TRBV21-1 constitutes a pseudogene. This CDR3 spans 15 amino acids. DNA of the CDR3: TGTGCCAGCAGTTATGGAGGGAGGGCCTCCTACGAGCAGTACGTC. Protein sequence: CASSYGGRASYEQYV.

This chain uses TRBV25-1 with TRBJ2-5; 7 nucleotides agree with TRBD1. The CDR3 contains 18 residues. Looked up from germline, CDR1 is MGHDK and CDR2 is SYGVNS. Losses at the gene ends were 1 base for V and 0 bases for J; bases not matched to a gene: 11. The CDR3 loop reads CASSEFPATGLYQETQYF. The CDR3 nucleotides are TGTGCCAGCAGTGAATTTCCCGCGACAGGGCTGTACCAAGAGACCCAGTACTTC.

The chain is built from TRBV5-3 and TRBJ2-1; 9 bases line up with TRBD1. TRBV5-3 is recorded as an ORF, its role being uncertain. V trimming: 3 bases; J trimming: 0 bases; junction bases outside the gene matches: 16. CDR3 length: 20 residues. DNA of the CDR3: TGTGCCAGAAGCTCCTTAACCGGGACAGGGAAGCCAAGCTCCTACAATGAGCAGTTCTTC. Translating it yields CARSSLTGTGKPSSYNEQFF.

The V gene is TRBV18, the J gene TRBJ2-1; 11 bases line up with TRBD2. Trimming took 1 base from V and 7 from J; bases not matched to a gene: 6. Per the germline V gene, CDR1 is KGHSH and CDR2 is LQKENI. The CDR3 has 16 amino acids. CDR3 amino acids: CASSPLGTSGSNEQFF. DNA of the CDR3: TGTGCCAGCTCACCACTGGGCACTAGCGGGAGTAATGAGCAGTTCTTC.

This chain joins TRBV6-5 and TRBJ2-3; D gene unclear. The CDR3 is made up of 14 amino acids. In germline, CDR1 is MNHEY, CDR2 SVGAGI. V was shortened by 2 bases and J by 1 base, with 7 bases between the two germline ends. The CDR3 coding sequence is TGTGCCAGCAGTTACGTCCGGGGCACAGATACGCAGTATTTT. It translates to CASSYVRGTDTQYF.

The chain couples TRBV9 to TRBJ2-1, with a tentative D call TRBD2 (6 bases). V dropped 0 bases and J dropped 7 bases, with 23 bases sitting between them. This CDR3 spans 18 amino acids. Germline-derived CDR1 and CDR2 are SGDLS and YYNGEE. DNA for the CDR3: TGTGCCAGCAGCGTAGTGCCGGGACTCCTAACCCCAAATAATGAGCAGTTCTTC. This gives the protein CASSVVPGLLTPNNEQFF.

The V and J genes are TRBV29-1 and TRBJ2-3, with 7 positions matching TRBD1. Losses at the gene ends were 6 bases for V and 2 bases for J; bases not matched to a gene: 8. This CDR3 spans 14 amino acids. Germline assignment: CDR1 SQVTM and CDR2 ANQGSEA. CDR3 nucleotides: TGCAGCGTAAAACCCGGGACAGACACAGATACGCAGTATTTT. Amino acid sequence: CSVKPGTDTDTQYF.

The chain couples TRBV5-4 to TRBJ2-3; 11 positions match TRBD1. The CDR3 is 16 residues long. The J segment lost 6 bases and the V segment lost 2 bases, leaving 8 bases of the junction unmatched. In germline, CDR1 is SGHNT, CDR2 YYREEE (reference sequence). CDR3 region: CASSLPGTGGADTQYF. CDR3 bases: TGTGCCAGCAGCTTACCCGGGACAGGGGGAGCGGATACGCAGTATTTT.

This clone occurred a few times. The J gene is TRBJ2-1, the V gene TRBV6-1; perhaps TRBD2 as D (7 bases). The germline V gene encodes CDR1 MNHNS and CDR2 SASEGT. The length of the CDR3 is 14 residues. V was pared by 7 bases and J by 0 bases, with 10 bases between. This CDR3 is CASNRGGSYNEQFF. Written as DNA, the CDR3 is TGTGCCAGCAATAGGGGGGGCTCCTACAATGAGCAGTTCTTC.